Below, 12 T cell receptor beta chains from the same sample are listed, as sequenced in a study of blood T cell repertoires in COVID-19. TCRdb's table, derived via immunoSEQ multiplex PCR, lists solely in-frame clones and lacks some. The sample includes under 250,000 clones, about 85% of them seen just once. The sequenced sample was peripheral blood. The receptors were sampled from a man aged 40-49 years with acute or convalescent COVID-19.

The chain is built from TRBV3-1 (or the pseudogene TRBV3-2) and TRBJ1-6; 8 nucleotides agree with TRBD1. The CDR3 covers 15 residues. The germline V gene encodes CDR1 LGHDT and CDR2 YNNKEL (reference sequence). Germline trimming cut 4 bases from V and 6 bases from J; bases unmatched to any gene: 5. This CDR3 reads CASSPRTGFNSPLHF. The CDR3 nucleotides are TGTGCCAGCAGCCCACGGACAGGGTTTAATTCACCCCTCCACTTT.

V usage is TRBV7-8 and J usage is TRBJ1-2; no clear D gene. Per the germline V gene, CDR1 is SGHVS and CDR2 is FQNEAQ. V was shortened by 2 bases and J by 7 bases, with 17 bases between the two germline ends. The CDR3 sequence is 15 residues long. CDR3 loop: CASSLRGLGRGGYTF. CDR3 bases: TGTGCCAGCAGCTTACGAGGCTTGGGTCGGGGTGGCTACACCTTC.

The chain recombines TRBV6-4 with TRBJ1-1; 9 bases are a match to TRBD1. This CDR3 region has 14 residues. V lost 6 bases and J lost 2; bases outside the gene matches: 4. The V gene's germline CDR1 is MRHNA and CDR2 SNTAGT. The CDR3 sequence: CASSRDRANTEAFF. The CDR3 DNA follows: TGTGCCAGCAGCCGGGACAGGGCAAACACTGAAGCTTTCTTT.

The rearrangement uses TRBV30 and TRBJ2-7, with a weak D call TRBD1 (6 bases). Germline-derived CDR1 and CDR2 are GTSNPN and SVGIG (reference sequence). V lost 0 bases and J 2 bases, leaving 8 bases between the germline ends. This CDR3 has 13 residues. The CDR3, as DNA: TGTGCCTGGAGTGTGGGGACAACCTACGAGCAGTACTTC. Translation: CAWSVGTTYEQYF.

V gene TRBV29-1 combines with J gene TRBJ2-7; D might be TRBD2 (6 bases). CDR3 length equals 14 residues. The V and J ends lost 4 bases and 5 bases respectively, with 18 bases between them. Germline lookup yields CDR1 SQVTM and CDR2 ANQGSEA. The CDR3 region has the DNA TGCAGCGTTGGGGGGTTAGCGGAACTCAACGAGCAGTACTTC. Translated: CSVGGLAELNEQYF.

This sequence joins TRBV28 and TRBJ2-7; 8 nucleotides match TRBD2. V gave up 6 bases and J gave up 0 bases; unmatched junction bases: 4. Germline assignment: CDR1 MDHEN and CDR2 SYDVKM. CDR3 length equals 14 residues. CDR3 loop: CASRTSGRSYEQYF. The DNA for the CDR3 is TGTGCCAGCAGAACTAGCGGCCGCTCCTACGAGCAGTACTTC.

The chain employs TRBV4-1 and TRBJ2-7; no definite D call. The germline gives CDR1 MGHRA, CDR2 YSYEKL. The V end lost 4 bases, the J end lost 3 bases, and 13 bases lay between the germline ends. The CDR3 length is 14 residues. CDR3 coding DNA: TGCGCCAGCAGCCGAGTGGAGAGGATCTACGAGCAGTACTTC. Residues: CASSRVERIYEQYF.

This clone is a singleton in its sample. The CDR3 loop is CASSIEGAYEKLFF. The CDR3 coding sequence is TGTGCCAGTAGTATAGAGGGGGCATATGAAAAACTGTTTTTT. The chain is built from TRBV19 and TRBJ1-4, with TRBD1 as a possible D gene (6 bases). Germline V gene sequence: CDR1 LNHDA, CDR2 SQIVND (reference sequence). The ends were cut back, 0 bases at V and 6 bases at J, with 8 bases in the middle. The CDR3 runs 14 residues.

V gene TRBV5-6 combines with J gene TRBJ1-2, with D possibly being TRBD1 (6 bases). The V gene's germline CDR1 is SGHDT and CDR2 YYEEEE. The CDR3 contains 17 residues. The V and J ends lost 4 bases and 1 base respectively, with 20 bases between them. Written as DNA, the CDR3 is TGTGCCAGCAGCCCGCTGTATCCGGGACACAGTAACTATGGCTACACCTTC. It is translated as CASSPLYPGHSNYGYTF.

The chain carries TRBV5-4 and TRBJ2-1; 10 bases agree with TRBD2. The CDR3 spans 14 residues. The V gene's germline CDR1 is SGHNT and CDR2 YYREEE (reference sequence). Germline trimming cut 2 bases from V and 9 bases from J; bases unmatched to any gene: 5. The CDR3 sequence is CASSFGSGRGEQFF. CDR3 in DNA: TGTGCCAGCAGCTTCGGGAGCGGGAGGGGTGAGCAGTTCTTC.

The CDR3 region is CASSPPPGVEQYF. CDR3 bases: TGTGCCAGCAGCCCCCCCCCAGGGGTCGAGCAGTACTTC. The rearrangement uses TRBV6-5 and TRBJ2-7, with D possibly matching TRBD1 (6 bases). The germline gives CDR1 MNHEY, CDR2 SVGAGI. CDR3 length equals 13 residues. V was cut by 6 bases and J by 6 bases, with 15 bases left in between.

This chain connects TRBV29-1 to TRBJ2-4; TRBD1 aligns across 7 bases. Germline V gives CDR1 SQVTM, CDR2 ANQGSEA. CDR3 length: 11 residues. The CDR3: CGAQGVHIQYF. The CDR3, as DNA: TGCGGCGCGCAGGGGGTACACATTCAGTACTTC.